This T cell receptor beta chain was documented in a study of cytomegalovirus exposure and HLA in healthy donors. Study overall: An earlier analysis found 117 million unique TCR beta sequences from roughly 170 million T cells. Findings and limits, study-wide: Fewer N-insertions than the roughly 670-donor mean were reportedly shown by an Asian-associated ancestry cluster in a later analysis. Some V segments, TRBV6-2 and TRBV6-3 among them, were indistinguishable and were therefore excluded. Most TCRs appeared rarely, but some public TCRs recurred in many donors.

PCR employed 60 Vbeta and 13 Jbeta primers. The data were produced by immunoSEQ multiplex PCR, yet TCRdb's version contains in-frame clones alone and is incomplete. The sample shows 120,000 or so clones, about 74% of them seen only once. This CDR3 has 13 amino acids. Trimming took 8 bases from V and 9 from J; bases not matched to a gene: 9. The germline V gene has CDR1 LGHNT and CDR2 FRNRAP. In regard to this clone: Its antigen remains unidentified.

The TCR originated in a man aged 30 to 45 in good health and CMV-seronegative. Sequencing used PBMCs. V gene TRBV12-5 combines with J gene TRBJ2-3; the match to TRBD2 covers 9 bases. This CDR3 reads CASTGGGAETQYF. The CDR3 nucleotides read TGTGCTAGTACGGGCGGGGGGGCCGAAACGCAGTATTTT. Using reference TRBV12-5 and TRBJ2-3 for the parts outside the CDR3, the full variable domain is DARVTQTPRHKVTEMGQEVTMRCQPILGHNTVFWYRQTMMQGLELLAYFRNRAPLDDSGMPKDRFSAEMPDATLATLKIQPSEPRDSAVYFCASTGGGAETQYFGPGTRLTVL.